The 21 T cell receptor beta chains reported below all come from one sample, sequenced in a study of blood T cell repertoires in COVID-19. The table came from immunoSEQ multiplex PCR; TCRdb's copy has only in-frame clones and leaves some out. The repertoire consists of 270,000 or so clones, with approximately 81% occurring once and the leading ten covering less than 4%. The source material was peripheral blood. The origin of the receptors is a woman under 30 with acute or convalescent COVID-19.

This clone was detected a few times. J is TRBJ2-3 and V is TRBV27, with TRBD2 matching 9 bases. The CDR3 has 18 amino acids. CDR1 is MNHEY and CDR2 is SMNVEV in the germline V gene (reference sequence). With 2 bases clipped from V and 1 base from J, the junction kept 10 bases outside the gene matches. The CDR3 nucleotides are TGTGCCAGCAGTTTAAGGGGCGGTCGGACTAGCGGCACAGATACGCAGTATTTT. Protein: CASSLRGGRTSGTDTQYF.

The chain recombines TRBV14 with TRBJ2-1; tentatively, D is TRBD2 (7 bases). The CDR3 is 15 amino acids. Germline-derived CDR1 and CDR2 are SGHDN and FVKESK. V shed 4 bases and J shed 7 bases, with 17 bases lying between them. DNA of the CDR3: TGTGCCAGCAGCCTCCATGGGGGAGGGGGGAATGAGCAGTTCTTC. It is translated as CASSLHGGGGNEQFF.

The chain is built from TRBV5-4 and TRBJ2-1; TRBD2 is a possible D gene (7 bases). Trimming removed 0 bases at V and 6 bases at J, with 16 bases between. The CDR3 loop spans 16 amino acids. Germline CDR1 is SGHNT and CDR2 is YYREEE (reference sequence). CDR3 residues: CASSLAGGGTGNEQFF. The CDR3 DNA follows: TGTGCCAGCAGCTTGGCCGGCGGGGGCACGGGCAATGAGCAGTTCTTC.

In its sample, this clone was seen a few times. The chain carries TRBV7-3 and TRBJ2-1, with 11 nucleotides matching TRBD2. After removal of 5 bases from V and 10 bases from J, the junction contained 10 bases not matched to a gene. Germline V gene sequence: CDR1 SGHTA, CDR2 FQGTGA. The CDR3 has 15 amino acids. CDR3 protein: CASSPGLAADGEQFF. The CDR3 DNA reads TGTGCCAGCAGCCCGGGACTAGCGGCAGACGGGGAGCAGTTCTTC.

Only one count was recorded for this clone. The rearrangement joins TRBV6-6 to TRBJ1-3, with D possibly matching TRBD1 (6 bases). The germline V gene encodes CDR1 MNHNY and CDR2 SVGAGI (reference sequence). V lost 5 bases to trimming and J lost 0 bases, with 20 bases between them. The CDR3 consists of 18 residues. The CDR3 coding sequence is TGTGCCAGCAGTCTAACCGGGACACGCTTAAGCTCTGGAAACACCATATATTTT. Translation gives CASSLTGTRLSSGNTIYF.

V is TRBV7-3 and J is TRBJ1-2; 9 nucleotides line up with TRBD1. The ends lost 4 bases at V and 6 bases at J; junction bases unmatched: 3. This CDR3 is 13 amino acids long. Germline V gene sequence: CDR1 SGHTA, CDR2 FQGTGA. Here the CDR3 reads CASSSGQGDGYTF. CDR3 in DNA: TGTGCCAGCAGCTCGGGACAGGGAGATGGCTACACCTTC.

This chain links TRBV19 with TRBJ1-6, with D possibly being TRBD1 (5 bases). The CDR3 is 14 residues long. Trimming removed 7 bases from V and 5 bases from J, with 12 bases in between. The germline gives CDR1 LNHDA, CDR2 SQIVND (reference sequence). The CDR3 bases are TGTGCCAGTAACATGGGGCAGCATAATTCACCCCTCCACTTT. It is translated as CASNMGQHNSPLHF. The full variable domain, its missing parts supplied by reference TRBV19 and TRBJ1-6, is DGGITQSPKYLFRKEGQNVTLSCEQNLNHDAMYWYRQDPGQGLRLIYYSQIVNDFQKGDIAEGYSVSREKKESFPLTVTSAQKNPTAFYLCASNMGQHNSPLHFGNGTRLTVT.

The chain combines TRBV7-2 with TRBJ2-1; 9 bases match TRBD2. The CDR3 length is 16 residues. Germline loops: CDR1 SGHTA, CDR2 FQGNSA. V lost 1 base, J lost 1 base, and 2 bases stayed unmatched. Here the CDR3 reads CASSLVAGGSYNEQFF. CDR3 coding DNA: TGTGCCAGCAGCTTAGTTGCGGGAGGGTCCTACAATGAGCAGTTCTTC.

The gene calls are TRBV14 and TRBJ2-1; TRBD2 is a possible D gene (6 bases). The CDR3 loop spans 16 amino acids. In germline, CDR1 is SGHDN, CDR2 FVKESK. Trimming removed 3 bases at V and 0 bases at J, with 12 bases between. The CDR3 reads CASSQTRASSYNEQFF. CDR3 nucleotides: TGTGCCAGCAGCCAGACTAGGGCAAGCTCCTACAATGAGCAGTTCTTC.

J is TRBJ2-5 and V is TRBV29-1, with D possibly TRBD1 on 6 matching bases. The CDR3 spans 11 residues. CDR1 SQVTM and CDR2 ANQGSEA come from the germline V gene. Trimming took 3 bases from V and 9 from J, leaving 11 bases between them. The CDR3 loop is CSVDRRGPQYF. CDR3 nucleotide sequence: TGCAGCGTTGATCGCAGGGGCCCCCAGTACTTC.

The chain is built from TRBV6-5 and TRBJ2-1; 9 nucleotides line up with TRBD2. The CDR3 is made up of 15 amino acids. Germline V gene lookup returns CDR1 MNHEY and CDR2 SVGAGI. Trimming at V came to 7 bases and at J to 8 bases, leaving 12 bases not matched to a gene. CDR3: CASIPAGGRKDEQFF. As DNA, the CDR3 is TGTGCCAGCATTCCTGCGGGAGGGAGGAAAGATGAGCAGTTCTTC.

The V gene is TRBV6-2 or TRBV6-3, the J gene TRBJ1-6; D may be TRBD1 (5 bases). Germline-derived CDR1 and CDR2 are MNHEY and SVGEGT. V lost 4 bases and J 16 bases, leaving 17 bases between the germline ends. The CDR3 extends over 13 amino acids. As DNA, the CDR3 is TGTGCCAGCAGTTCAGGGCCGGATCTGTTACTCCACTTT. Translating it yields CASSSGPDLLLHF.

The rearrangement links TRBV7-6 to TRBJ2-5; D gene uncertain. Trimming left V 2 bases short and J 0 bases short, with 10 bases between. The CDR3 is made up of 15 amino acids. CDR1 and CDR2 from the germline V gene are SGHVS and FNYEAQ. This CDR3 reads CASSLIPKNQETQYF. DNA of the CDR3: TGTGCCAGCAGCTTAATCCCTAAAAACCAAGAGACCCAGTACTTC.

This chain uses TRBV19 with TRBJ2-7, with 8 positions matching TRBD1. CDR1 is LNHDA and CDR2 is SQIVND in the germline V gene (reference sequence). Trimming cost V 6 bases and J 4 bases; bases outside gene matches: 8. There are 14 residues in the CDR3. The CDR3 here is CASSQTGVDYEQYF. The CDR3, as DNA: TGTGCCAGTAGCCAGACAGGGGTAGATTACGAGCAGTACTTC.

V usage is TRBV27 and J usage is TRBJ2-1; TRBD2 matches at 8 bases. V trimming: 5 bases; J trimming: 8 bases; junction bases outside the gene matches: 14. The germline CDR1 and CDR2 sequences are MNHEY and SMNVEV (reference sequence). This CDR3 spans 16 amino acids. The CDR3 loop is CASSDPGTSPPDEQFF. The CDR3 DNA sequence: TGTGCCAGCAGTGACCCTGGGACTAGTCCCCCGGATGAGCAGTTCTTC.

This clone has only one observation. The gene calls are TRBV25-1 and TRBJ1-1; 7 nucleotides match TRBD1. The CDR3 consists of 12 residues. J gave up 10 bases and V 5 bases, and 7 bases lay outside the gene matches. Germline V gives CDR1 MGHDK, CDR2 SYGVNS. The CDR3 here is CASSQTGWLAFF. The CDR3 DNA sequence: TGTGCCAGCAGTCAGACAGGGTGGTTAGCTTTCTTT.

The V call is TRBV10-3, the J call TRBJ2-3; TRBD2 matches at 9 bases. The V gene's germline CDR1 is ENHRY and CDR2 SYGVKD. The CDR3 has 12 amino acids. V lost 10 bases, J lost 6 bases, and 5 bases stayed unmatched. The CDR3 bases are TGTGCCACCGATGGGACTAGCGATACGCAGTATTTT. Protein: CATDGTSDTQYF.

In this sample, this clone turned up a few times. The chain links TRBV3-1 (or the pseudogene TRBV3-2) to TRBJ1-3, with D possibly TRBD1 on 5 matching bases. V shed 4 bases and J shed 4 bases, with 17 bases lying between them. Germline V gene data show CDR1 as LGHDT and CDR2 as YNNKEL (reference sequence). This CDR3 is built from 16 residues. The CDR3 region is CASSRPVGGSGNTIYF. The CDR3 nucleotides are TGTGCCAGCAGCCGCCCCGTGGGGGGATCAGGAAACACCATATATTTT.

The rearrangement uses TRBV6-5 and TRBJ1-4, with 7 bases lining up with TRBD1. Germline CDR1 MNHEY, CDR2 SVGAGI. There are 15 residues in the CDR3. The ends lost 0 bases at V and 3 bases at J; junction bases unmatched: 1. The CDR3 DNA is TGTGCCAGCAGTTACTCGACAGGGTCTAATGAAAAACTGTTTTTT. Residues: CASSYSTGSNEKLFF.

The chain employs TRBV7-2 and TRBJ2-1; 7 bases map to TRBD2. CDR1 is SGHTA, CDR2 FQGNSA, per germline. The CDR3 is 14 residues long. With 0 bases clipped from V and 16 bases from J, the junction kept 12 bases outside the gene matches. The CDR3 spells CASSLAPLAGDRFF. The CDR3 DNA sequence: TGTGCCAGCAGCTTAGCGCCACTGGCGGGAGATCGTTTCTTC.

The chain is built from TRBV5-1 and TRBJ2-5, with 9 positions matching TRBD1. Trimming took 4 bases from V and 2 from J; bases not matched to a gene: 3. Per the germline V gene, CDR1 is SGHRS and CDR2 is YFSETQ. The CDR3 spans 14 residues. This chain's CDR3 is CASSHGTGQETQYF. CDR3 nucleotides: TGCGCCAGCAGCCACGGGACAGGGCAAGAGACCCAGTACTTC.